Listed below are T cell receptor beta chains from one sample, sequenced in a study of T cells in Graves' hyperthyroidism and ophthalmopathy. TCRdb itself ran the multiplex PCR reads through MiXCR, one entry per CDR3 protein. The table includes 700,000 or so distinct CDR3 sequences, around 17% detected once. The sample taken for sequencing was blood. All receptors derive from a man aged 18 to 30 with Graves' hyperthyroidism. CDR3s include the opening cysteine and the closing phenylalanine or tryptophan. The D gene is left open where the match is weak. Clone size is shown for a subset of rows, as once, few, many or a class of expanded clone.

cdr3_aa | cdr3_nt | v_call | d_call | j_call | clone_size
CASSPGTEARETQYF | TGTGCCAGCAGCCCCGGGACCGAGGCTCGGGAGACCCAGTACTTC | TRBV5-8 | NA | TRBJ2-5 | few
CASSLRTSGGPQETQYF | TGCGCCAGCAGCCTAAGGACTAGCGGGGGTCCCCAAGAGACCCAGTACTTC | TRBV4-1 | TRBD2 | TRBJ2-5 | few
CASRAGAYEQYF | TGTGCCAGCAGAGCCGGGGCCTACGAGCAGTACTTC | TRBV2 | NA | TRBJ2-7 | many
CASSAWGLAGGNEQFF | TGTGCCAGTAGTGCCTGGGGACTAGCGGGAGGCAACGAGCAGTTCTTC | TRBV19 | TRBD2 | TRBJ2-1 | NA
CASSPGNLAEAFF | TGTGCCAGCAGTCCAGGGAATTTGGCTGAAGCTTTCTTT | TRBV5-5 | NA | TRBJ1-1 | once
CASSYPPGGSEETQYF | TGTGCCAGCAGTTACCCCCCCGGCGGGTCCGAAGAGACCCAGTACTTC | TRBV12-3/TRBV12-4 | NA | TRBJ2-5 | NA
CSVSGTTNTGELFF | TGCAGTGTTTCCGGGACAACGAACACCGGGGAGCTGTTTTTT | TRBV20-1 | NA | TRBJ2-2 | many
CASSFTGAMGYEQYF | TGTGCCAGCAGTTTTACGGGGGCAATGGGTTACGAGCAGTACTTC | TRBV28 | NA | TRBJ2-7 | many
CSARGGLAGSYEQYF | TGCAGTGCTAGGGGGGGACTAGCGGGTTCCTACGAGCAGTACTTC | TRBV20-1 | TRBD2 | TRBJ2-7 | few
CASSLSYLTEQYF | TGTGCCAGCAGTTTATCGTATCTGACCGAGCAGTACTTC | TRBV27 | NA | TRBJ2-7 | NA
CASSLMAGETQYF | TGTGCCAGCAGCTTAATGGCAGGGGAGACCCAGTACTTC | TRBV7-3 | NA | TRBJ2-5 | many
CASSAWWGSSYEQYF | TGTGCCAGCAGTGCATGGTGGGGGAGCTCCTACGAGCAGTACTTC | TRBV2 | NA | TRBJ2-7 | NA
CASSPTGLVTYEQYF | TGTGCCAGCAGCCCAACGGGACTAGTTACCTACGAGCAGTACTTC | TRBV11-1 | TRBD2 | TRBJ2-7 | many
CASSFGQTNTEAFF | TGTGCCAGCAGTTTCGGGCAGACGAACACTGAAGCTTTCTTT | TRBV28 | NA | TRBJ1-1 | few
CAGRIHNEQFF | TGTGCCGGCAGGATTCACAATGAGCAGTTCTTC | TRBV2 | NA | TRBJ2-1 | many
CSVVYPGDQETQYF | TGCAGCGTTGTGTACCCAGGGGACCAAGAGACCCAGTACTTC | TRBV29-1 | NA | TRBJ2-5 | once
CASSPSWTSGTSNEQFF | TGTGCCAGCAGCCCATCATGGACTAGCGGGACTTCGAATGAGCAGTTCTTC | TRBV9 | TRBD2 | TRBJ2-1 | few
CASSQAHSSYEQYF | TGTGCCAGCAGCCAAGCTCACAGCTCCTACGAGCAGTACTTC | TRBV3-1 | NA | TRBJ2-7 | many
CASSVDSSNQPQHF | TGTGCCAGCAGCGTCGACAGCAGCAATCAGCCCCAGCATTTT | TRBV9 | NA | TRBJ1-5 | few
CAIPRGSDTQYF | TGTGCCATCCCAAGAGGGTCAGATACGCAGTATTTT | TRBV12-3/TRBV12-4 | NA | TRBJ2-3 | many
CASKSGQNFAEAFF | TGTGCCAGTAAGTCGGGACAGAACTTCGCTGAAGCTTTCTTT | TRBV12-3/TRBV12-4 | TRBD1 | TRBJ1-1 | many
CASSYSAGNYGYTF | TGTGCCAGCAGTTACTCGGCAGGGAACTATGGCTACACCTTC | TRBV6-5 | NA | TRBJ1-2 | many
CASAGVQETQYF | TGTGCTAGTGCGGGGGTCCAAGAGACCCAGTACTTC | TRBV12-5 | NA | TRBJ2-5 | NA
CASSPGTGGHGQFF | TGTGCCAGCAGCCCCGGGACAGGTGGGCATGGGCAGTTCTTC | TRBV13 | TRBD1 | TRBJ2-1 | NA
CASTPGGNGELFF | TGTGCCAGCACCCCAGGGGGCAACGGGGAGCTGTTTTTT | TRBV12-3/TRBV12-4 | TRBD1 | TRBJ2-2 | NA
CASSQGTVNTGELFF | TGTGCCAGCAGTCAAGGGACCGTCAACACCGGGGAGCTGTTTTTT | TRBV27 | NA | TRBJ2-2 | NA
CASSPFRDRALGGEQYF | TGTGCCAGCTCACCATTCCGGGACAGGGCCCTCGGTGGCGAGCAGTACTTC | TRBV18 | TRBD1 | TRBJ2-7 | many
CASSIWLAGVTDTQYF | TGTGCCAGTAGTATCTGGCTAGCGGGAGTCACAGATACGCAGTATTTT | TRBV19 | TRBD2 | TRBJ2-3 | many
CAIRSNDGPFTGELFF | TGTGCCATCAGATCCAATGACGGGCCATTCACCGGGGAGCTGTTTTTT | TRBV10-3 | NA | TRBJ2-2 | NA
CASSSDYITDTQYF | TGTGCCAGCAGCTCCGACTATATCACAGATACGCAGTATTTT | TRBV7-2 | NA | TRBJ2-3 | NA
CASRERQAYGYTF | TGTGCCAGCAGGGAGAGACAGGCCTATGGCTACACCTTC | TRBV6-2/TRBV6-3 | NA | TRBJ1-2 | NA
CASSLLPGNEQFF | TGTGCCAGCAGCTTACTCCCAGGGAATGAGCAGTTCTTC | TRBV7-6 | NA | TRBJ2-1 | many
CASSFDRSNTEAFF | TGTGCCAGCAGCTTCGACAGATCGAACACTGAAGCTTTCTTT | TRBV7-2 | NA | TRBJ1-1 | many
CATIGASGSRQTQYF | TGTGCCACCATCGGGGCTAGCGGGAGTAGACAGACCCAGTACTTC | TRBV28 | TRBD2 | TRBJ2-5 | many
CASRGGGERETQYF | TGTGCCAGCAGGGGGGGGGGGGAGCGGGAGACCCAGTACTTC | TRBV25-1 | TRBD2 | TRBJ2-5 | NA
CSALSGQVWWGIMNTEAFF | TGCAGTGCACTTAGCGGACAGGTGTGGTGGGGAATAATGAACACTGAAGCTTTCTTT | TRBV20-1 | TRBD1 | TRBJ1-1 | NA
CASSLAGTASNEQFF | TGCGCCAGCAGCTTGGCGGGGACAGCCTCCAATGAGCAGTTCTTC | TRBV5-1 | TRBD1 | TRBJ2-1 | few
CASSLGMNTEAFF | TGTGCCAGCAGCTTAGGGATGAACACTGAAGCTTTCTTT | TRBV28 | NA | TRBJ1-1 | many
CSVEDRGTHNEQFF | TGCAGCGTTGAAGATCGGGGGACCCACAATGAGCAGTTCTTC | TRBV29-1 | NA | TRBJ2-1 | NA
CSATNWRGNTEAFF | TGCAGTGCGACTAATTGGAGGGGGAACACTGAAGCTTTCTTT | TRBV20-1 | NA | TRBJ1-1 | NA
CALNEQFF | TGCGCCCTTAATGAGCAGTTCTTC | TRBV20-1 | NA | TRBJ2-1 | many
CASRTVGGANVLTF | TGTGCCAGCAGAACGGTGGGGGGGGCCAACGTCCTGACTTTC | TRBV28 | NA | TRBJ2-6 | NA
CSVTTSGNNEQFF | TGCAGTGTAACGACTAGCGGGAACAATGAGCAGTTCTTC | TRBV20-1 | TRBD2 | TRBJ2-1 | few
CSASVPGRTYNEQFF | TGCAGTGCTAGCGTACCGGGACGGACATACAATGAGCAGTTCTTC | TRBV20-1 | NA | TRBJ2-1 | NA
CASSQDLRLAGETYNEQFF | TGTGCCAGCAGCCAAGATCTACGGCTAGCGGGAGAAACCTACAATGAGCAGTTCTTC | TRBV7-2 | TRBD2 | TRBJ2-1 | NA
CASSSGPNSPLHF | TGTGCCAGCTCATCTGGGCCAAATTCACCCCTCCACTTT | TRBV18 | NA | TRBJ1-6 | NA
CASLHSEASSLF | TGTGCCAGCCTACATTCTGAAGCATCGAGCCTCTTC | TRBV6-4 | NA | TRBJ2-1 | few
CASSASGADTQYF | TGTGCCAGCAGCGCATCGGGGGCAGATACGCAGTATTTT | TRBV9 | NA | TRBJ2-3 | NA
CASSPRRLAGTSEQYF | TGTGCCAGCAGCCCACGGCGACTAGCGGGAACCAGCGAGCAGTACTTC | TRBV28 | TRBD2 | TRBJ2-7 | many
CASSSTGASGNTIYF | TGTGCCAGCAGCTCAACAGGGGCCTCTGGAAACACCATATATTTT | TRBV7-2 | TRBD1 | TRBJ1-3 | many
CSVGLAVSYNEQFF | TGCAGCGTTGGACTAGCGGTCTCCTACAATGAGCAGTTCTTC | TRBV29-1 | TRBD2 | TRBJ2-1 | NA
CASSFDRTGELFF | TGTGCCAGCAGCTTCGACAGGACCGGGGAGCTGTTTTTT | TRBV7-3 | NA | TRBJ2-2 | NA
CASSPGQGETQYF | TGTGCCAGCTCACCAGGACAGGGGGAGACCCAGTACTTC | TRBV18 | TRBD1 | TRBJ2-5 | many
CASSPVGRNEQFF | TGTGCCAGCTCACCAGTCGGGCGCAATGAGCAGTTCTTC | TRBV18 | NA | TRBJ2-1 | many
CSARDGDLRVNQPQHF | TGCAGTGCTAGAGATGGGGACCTCCGGGTTAATCAGCCCCAGCATTTT | TRBV20-1 | NA | TRBJ1-5 | few
CASNNPVHRGVYEQYF | TGTGCCAGCAATAATCCTGTCCACAGGGGGGTCTACGAGCAGTACTTC | TRBV2 | TRBD1 | TRBJ2-7 | many
CSARDYTSAGGGNEQFF | TGCAGTGCTAGAGATTATACTTCGGCAGGGGGCGGCAATGAGCAGTTCTTC | TRBV20-1 | TRBD1 | TRBJ2-1 | few
CASSTDYLQETQYF | TGCGCCAGCAGCACTGACTATCTCCAAGAGACCCAGTACTTC | TRBV5-1 | NA | TRBJ2-5 | NA
CRGGGMLHEQFF | TGCAGGGGGGGGGGAATGCTGCATGAGCAGTTCTTC | TRBV20-1 | TRBD2 | TRBJ2-1 | NA